Each of the 22 T cell receptor beta chains below was sequenced from the same sample in a study of T cells in localized non-small cell lung cancer. The method was immunoSEQ multiplex PCR; TCRdb's version includes in-frame clones alone and lacks a portion of them. The sample lists roughly 20,000 clones, approximately 84% seen once, with 2.4% in the top ten. This specimen was peripheral blood, taken before any cancer treatment. Source of these receptors: a man aged 35 to 69 with stage I lung adenocarcinoma.

In its sample, this clone was seen a few times. The chain uses TRBV27 and TRBJ2-1; 12 nucleotides agree with TRBD2. The CDR3 runs to 15 residues. V shed 4 bases and J 11 bases; nucleotides not matched to a gene: 9. In germline, CDR1 is MNHEY, CDR2 SMNVEV (reference sequence). Here the CDR3 reads CASSSRLAGAIKQFF. DNA of the CDR3: TGTGCCAGCAGTTCTCGACTAGCGGGAGCAATTAAGCAGTTCTTC.

The chain combines TRBV11-2 with TRBJ2-1; 13 bases map to TRBD2. J gave up 5 bases and V 0 bases, and 4 bases lay outside the gene matches. Germline CDR1 reads SGHAT; CDR2 reads FQNNGV. The CDR3 is made up of 17 amino acids. The CDR3 reads CASSLEGLAGYNNEQFF. The CDR3 region has the DNA TGTGCCAGCAGCTTAGAGGGACTAGCGGGGTATAACAATGAGCAGTTCTTC.

The chain is built from TRBV28 and TRBJ1-2; unclear D gene. This CDR3 is 12 amino acids long. Trimming left V 5 bases short and J 8 bases short, with 12 bases between. Germline V gene data show CDR1 as MDHEN and CDR2 as SYDVKM. DNA for the CDR3: TGTGCCAGCAGTGTCCTAGTGGGCGGCTACACCTTC. Translating gives CASSVLVGGYTF.

This clone was found a few times. The chain couples TRBV5-1 to TRBJ1-2; D gene uncertain. The germline gives CDR1 SGHRS, CDR2 YFSETQ. The germline V and J ends were trimmed by 4 bases and 2 bases, with 9 bases remaining between them. The CDR3 has 13 residues. CDR3 amino acids: CASSQTQNYGYTF. CDR3 in DNA: TGCGCCAGCAGCCAGACACAGAACTATGGCTACACCTTC. Full variable domain (rest looked up from reference TRBV5-1 and TRBJ1-2): KAGVTQTPRYLIKTRGQQVTLSCSPISGHRSVSWYQQTPGQGLQFLFEYFSETQRNKGNFPGRFSGRQFSNSRSEMNVSTLELGDSALYLCASSQTQNYGYTFGSGTRLTVV.

This sequence joins TRBV7-9 and TRBJ1-1; no firm D call. CDR1 is SEHNR and CDR2 is FQNEAQ in the germline V gene (reference sequence). The CDR3 has 14 amino acids. Trimming removed 5 bases from V and 1 base from J, with 11 bases in between. The CDR3 sequence is CASSRLVGNTEAFF. Here the CDR3 DNA reads TGTGCCAGCAGCCGTCTTGTCGGGAACACTGAAGCTTTCTTT.

The chain employs TRBV2 and TRBJ2-3; D is perhaps TRBD2 (6 bases). Germline loops: CDR1 SNHLY, CDR2 FYNNEI. The CDR3 totals 15 residues. Trimming left V 8 bases short and J 5 bases short, with 20 bases between. CDR3 protein: CASRLGIGGGDTQYF. Here the CDR3 DNA reads TGTGCCAGCCGACTCGGGATCGGGGGTGGAGATACGCAGTATTTT.

The chain joins TRBV6-5 to TRBJ2-7, with 9 bases identical to TRBD2. The J segment lost 4 bases and the V segment lost 6 bases, leaving 7 bases of the junction unmatched. CDR1 MNHEY and CDR2 SVGAGI come from the germline V gene. This CDR3 has 14 amino acids. The CDR3 DNA follows: TGTGCCAGCAGACGTAGCGGGAGCGGGTACGAGCAGTACTTC. It translates to CASRRSGSGYEQYF.

V usage is TRBV9 and J usage is TRBJ2-7; a weak D match, TRBD2 (5 bases). Germline V lookup: CDR1 SGDLS, CDR2 YYNGEE. This CDR3 region has 14 residues. Trimming removed 0 bases from V and 6 bases from J, with 13 bases in between. CDR3 nucleotides: TGTGCCAGCAGCGTAGCTTGGGAGAACTCCGAGCAGTACTTC. Protein product: CASSVAWENSEQYF.

The gene calls are TRBV5-1 and TRBJ2-7; 12 bases agree with TRBD2. Per the germline V gene, CDR1 is SGHRS and CDR2 is YFSETQ. The CDR3 spans 18 residues. V was clipped by 0 bases and J by 6 bases; unmatched bases: 13. The DNA for the CDR3 is TGCGCCAGCAGCTTGGCAGCGACTAGCGGGGGCAGGGGAGGCGAGCAGTACTTC. This encodes CASSLAATSGGRGGEQYF.

This chain uses TRBV25-1 with TRBJ1-2, with 7 bases matching TRBD1. The junction had 1 base not matched to a gene; V was cut back by 5 bases and J by 4 bases. Germline loops: CDR1 MGHDK, CDR2 SYGVNS. The CDR3 is 12 amino acids. CDR3 in DNA: TGTGCCAGCAGTCCAGGGGGCTATGGCTACACCTTC. As protein: CASSPGGYGYTF.

The chain is built from TRBV7-2 and TRBJ2-3, with D perhaps TRBD2 (5 bases). V was shortened by 5 bases and J by 0 bases, with 9 bases between the two germline ends. The CDR3 sequence is 14 residues long. Per the germline V gene, CDR1 is SGHTA and CDR2 is FQGNSA. The CDR3 bases are TGTGCCAGCAGCGCCGGGGTTAGCACAGATACGCAGTATTTT. As protein: CASSAGVSTDTQYF. Supplemented by reference TRBV7-2 and TRBJ2-3, the full variable domain reads GAGVSQSPSNKVTEKGKDVELRCDPISGHTALYWYRQSLGQGLEFLIYFQGNSAPDKSGLPSDRFSAERTGGSVSTLTIQRTQQEDSAVYLCASSAGVSTDTQYFGPGTRLTVL.

The chain employs TRBV7-2 and TRBJ2-3; D is perhaps TRBD2 (6 bases). Trimming stripped 5 bases from V and 6 bases from J, with 12 bases between. Germline V gene data show CDR1 as SGHTA and CDR2 as FQGNSA. The CDR3 totals 13 residues. In nucleotides, the CDR3 is TGTGCCAGCAGCGGGGACTCAAGGGATACGCAGTATTTT. Amino acid sequence: CASSGDSRDTQYF.

The chain combines TRBV27 with TRBJ1-5; TRBD1 matches at 7 bases. CDR3 size: 15 residues. V shed 4 bases and J 1 base; nucleotides not matched to a gene: 4. CDR1 is MNHEY, CDR2 SMNVEV, per germline (reference sequence). The CDR3 reads CASSSIQGSNQPQHF. For the CDR3, the DNA is TGTGCCAGCAGTTCCATACAGGGGAGCAATCAGCCCCAGCATTTT.

The chain uses TRBV7-2 and TRBJ2-7; D is uncertain. The CDR3 is 13 residues long. Trimming removed 1 base at V and 4 bases at J, with 8 bases between. Germline loops: CDR1 SGHTA, CDR2 FQGNSA. CDR3 loop: CASSLGLGYEQYF. The CDR3 bases are TGTGCCAGCAGCTTAGGTTTGGGGTACGAGCAGTACTTC.

The rearrangement uses TRBV7-8 and TRBJ1-2, with D maybe TRBD1 (5 bases). In germline, CDR1 is SGHVS, CDR2 FQNEAQ. The CDR3 runs 16 residues. Between the trimmed V and J ends, which lost 1 base and 5 bases, there was a span of 17 bases. CDR3 sequence (DNA): TGTGCCAGCAGCTTAGGGATTGACAGCGGATTATATGGCTACACCTTC. Translated: CASSLGIDSGLYGYTF.

This sequence joins TRBV5-8 and TRBJ2-4; maybe TRBD2 (6 bases). The CDR3 is 16 amino acids. The V gene lost 5 bases and the J gene lost 6 bases, with 21 bases spanning the gap. In germline, CDR1 is SGHTS, CDR2 YDEGEE. CDR3 bases: TGTGCCAGCAGGTCAGGAACCCCGGGACTTAGAAACATTCAGTACTTC. Amino acid sequence: CASRSGTPGLRNIQYF.

This chain joins TRBV19 and TRBJ2-3; D is uncertain. The CDR3 runs to 13 residues. V lost 4 bases and J lost 2, with 7 bases in between. Germline CDR1 LNHDA, CDR2 SQIVND (reference sequence). The CDR3 protein is CASSTHSTDTQYF. CDR3 coding DNA: TGTGCCAGTAGTACCCATTCCACAGATACGCAGTATTTT.

The chain joins TRBV11-2 to TRBJ2-3, with D perhaps matching TRBD2 (5 bases). CDR1 SGHAT and CDR2 FQNNGV come from the germline V gene. CDR3 length: 17 residues. With 1 base removed from V and 2 bases from J, the gap between germline ends came to 16 bases. The CDR3 DNA is TGTGCCAGCAGCTTAGGGAGCCTAGCTTGGGTCACAGATACGCAGTATTTT. This sequence encodes CASSLGSLAWVTDTQYF.

The chain recombines TRBV7-9 with TRBJ1-1; D possibly corresponds to TRBD1 (5 bases). In germline, CDR1 is SEHNR, CDR2 FQNEAQ (reference sequence). The V end was cut by 4 bases, the J end by 10 bases, with 10 bases between. CDR3 length: 11 amino acids. The CDR3 nucleotides read TGTGCCAGCAGCTCTCGGCAGGGAGCTTTCTTT. Its translation is CASSSRQGAFF.

The chain uses TRBV5-1 and TRBJ1-2; D may be TRBD1 (6 bases). V was trimmed by 1 base and J by 2 bases, leaving 12 bases between them. CDR1 SGHRS and CDR2 YFSETQ come from the germline V gene. The CDR3 length is 15 residues. The CDR3 nucleotides read TGCGCCAGCAGCTTGACGGTAGGGGGAAACTATGGCTACACCTTC. This codes for CASSLTVGGNYGYTF.

The chain links TRBV28 to TRBJ2-5, with 12 bases matching TRBD1. CDR1 is MDHEN and CDR2 is SYDVKM in the germline V gene. The V and J ends lost 8 bases and 5 bases, in that order; junction bases with no gene match: 6. The CDR3 has 14 amino acids. CDR3 in DNA: TGTGCCAGCCTCGGGACAGGGGGCGGGGAGACCCAGTACTTC. Translated: CASLGTGGGETQYF.

The genes are TRBV4-3 and TRBJ1-1, with 8 bases aligning to TRBD1. With 0 bases clipped from V and 5 bases from J, the junction kept 11 bases outside the gene matches. The CDR3 is 17 residues long. Germline lookup yields CDR1 LGHNA and CDR2 YSLEER. DNA of the CDR3: TGCGCCAGCAGCCAAGACCGAACCAGGGGGCGAAGAACTGAAGCTTTCTTT. Translating it yields CASSQDRTRGRRTEAFF.